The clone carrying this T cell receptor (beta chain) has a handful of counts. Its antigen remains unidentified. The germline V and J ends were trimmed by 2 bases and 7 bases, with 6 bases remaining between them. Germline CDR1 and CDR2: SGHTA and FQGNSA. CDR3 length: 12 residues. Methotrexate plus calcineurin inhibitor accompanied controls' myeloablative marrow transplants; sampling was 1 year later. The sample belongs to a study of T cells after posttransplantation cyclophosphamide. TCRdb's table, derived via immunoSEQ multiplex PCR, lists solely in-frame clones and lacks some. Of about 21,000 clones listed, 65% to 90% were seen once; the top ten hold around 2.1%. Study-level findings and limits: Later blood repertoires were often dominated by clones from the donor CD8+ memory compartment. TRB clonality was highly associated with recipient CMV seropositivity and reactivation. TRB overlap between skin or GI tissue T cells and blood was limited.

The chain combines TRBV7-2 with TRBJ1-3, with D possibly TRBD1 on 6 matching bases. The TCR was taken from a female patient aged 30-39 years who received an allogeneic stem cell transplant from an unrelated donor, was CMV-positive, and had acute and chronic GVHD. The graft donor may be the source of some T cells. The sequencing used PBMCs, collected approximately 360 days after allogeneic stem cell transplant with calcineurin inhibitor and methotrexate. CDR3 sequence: CASSLQGNTIYF. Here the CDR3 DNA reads TGTGCCAGCAGCTTACAGGGGAACACCATATATTTT.